This T cell receptor (beta chain) comes out of a study of blood T cell repertoires in COVID-19 (dated by TCRdb to the early 2020s). Study-level background: Samples from collaborators originated in the United States, Italy and Spain and spanned both the acute and convalescent phases of COVID-19. The prospective study material was composed of cDNA or gDNA derived from T cells, B-cell-depleted T cells, or PBMCs. Subjects who had been exposed to COVID-19, were actively infected with it, or had recovered from it provided the deeply sampled blood TCRbeta repertoires that made up the dataset. The repertoires were released in a freely available public database meant as a resource for research on the immune response to SARS-CoV-2. The samples were drawn from the first 160 participants of the ongoing ImmuneRACE study and from over 950 subjects provided by 6 global collaborators. Sample metadata almost always included a de-identified subject ID, COVID-19 status, age in years and sex. HLA class I and class II types, where available, came from metadata supplied by the sample provider rather than from assay-based typing.

What the study reported, not specific to this receptor: The quantity of clinical and demographic metadata differed by source and by participant and was supplied without curation.

Enrolling through a virtual design, the prospective study's participants ranged in age from roughly 18 to 100 years and lived across more than 20 United States geographic areas. In the prospective study, participants were assigned to cohorts based on the clinical history participants reported in a screening survey and a study questionnaire. Mobile phlebotomists in the prospective study collected whole blood, serum and a nasopharyngeal or oropharyngeal swab from every participant. Additional blood draws and questionnaires over an approximately 2-month period could optionally be provided by prospective study participants. Blood samples from the prospective study were shipped frozen or at room temperature prior to DNA extraction. As encoded in the germline V gene, CDR1 is SNHLY while CDR2 is FYNNEI. Counted from cysteine to phenylalanine, this CDR3 has 16 amino acids. Only the CDR3 DNA stays, 48 bases, in frame from base 1. The germline ends are 21 bases apart after V is trimmed by 6 bases and J by 6 bases.

The immunoSEQ Assay, a bias-controlled multiplex PCR, was used to amplify TCRbeta CDR3 regions from genomic DNA. The paper's processing steps were these. The number of nucleated cells in each sample was estimated from the amplification of reference gene primers within the assay. To quantify the absolute abundance of each unique TCRbeta CDR3 rearrangement, sequence reads were collapsed and filtered. For each sample, productive Simpson clonality was calculated as the square root of Simpson's diversity index over productive rearrangements. Sourced from immuneACCESS, this table was stored by TCRdb with only in-frame sequences that have V and J called. A share of the clones is absent; for the studies checked, an unresolved V gene accounts for under half, and the remainder has no known explanation. The V and J calls and clone size are taken from that table; D and trimming were inferred from the DNA. Present in this sample are approximately 250,000 clones, approximately 88% of which were seen just once. The ten top clones hold more than 0.95% of the sample.

On this clone itself: No antigen is known for it. No base quality information exists; no much larger clone differs at one position.

The origin of this receptor is a woman between 40 and 50 years old with acute COVID-19. Input material: PBMCs or T cells enriched from blood (not recorded which). The chain uses TRBV2 and TRBJ1-5, and TRBD1 may be the D gene, going by 6 matching bases. Here the CDR3 is given as CASRLTGRAYAQPQHF. The DNA is TGTGCCAGCAGATTGACAGGCCGGGCTTACGCTCAGCCCCAGCATTTT.